These T cell receptor beta chains were read from a single sample in a study of blood T cells in healthy people across ages. TCRdb re-analysed the 5' RACE reads in MiXCR, keeping a single row per CDR3 protein. Here the sample spans roughly 1.5 million distinct CDR3 sequences, 40% to 45% being singletons. Input material: blood. These receptors were collected from a woman aged 18-29 years in good health. CDR3s include the opening cysteine and the closing phenylalanine or tryptophan. The D gene is left open where the match is weak. Size is stated for part of the rows, as once, few or many counts, or as a class when the clone is expanded.

clone_size d_call j_call v_call cdr3_aa cdr3_nt
NA TRBD2 TRBJ2-1 TRBV6-2/TRBV6-3 CASQDVFGGGSYNEQFF TGTGCCAGCCAAGATGTTTTTGGCGGGGGGTCCTACAATGAGCAGTTCTTC
NA TRBD1 TRBJ2-7 TRBV15 CATSSRTGSNEQYF TGTGCCACCAGCTCACGGACAGGGTCGAACGAGCAGTACTTC
NA TRBD1 TRBJ1-2 TRBV6-5 CASSPGQKNYGYTF TGTGCCAGCTCACCGGGACAGAAAAACTATGGCTACACCTTC
NA NA TRBJ2-7 TRBV7-2 CASSLRYHGGSNEQYF TGTGCCAGCAGCTTAAGATACCACGGGGGAAGCAACGAGCAGTACTTC
few TRBD1 TRBJ1-2 TRBV7-9 CASSTRDSDLANYGYTF TGTGCCAGCAGCACAAGGGACAGCGATTTGGCGAACTATGGCTACACCTTC
NA NA TRBJ2-1 TRBV4-3 CVSSQVWRSPQIEQFF TGCGTCAGCAGCCAAGTATGGCGCTCTCCCCAAATTGAGCAGTTCTTC
few TRBD2 TRBJ2-1 TRBV28 CASSSPSGRWNEQFF TGTGCCAGCAGCTCACCTAGCGGGAGGTGGAATGAGCAGTTCTTC
NA NA TRBJ2-7 TRBV7-2 CASSSPRRGTYEQYF TGTGCCAGCAGCTCTCCCCGGCGGGGCACCTACGAGCAGTACTTC
few TRBD1 TRBJ1-2 TRBV25-1 CASGTASSGGYTF TGTGCCAGCGGGACAGCTTCTTCCGGTGGCTACACCTTC
few NA TRBJ1-1 TRBV4-3 CASSQESAAIDTEAFF TGCGCCAGCAGCCAAGAGAGCGCAGCTATCGACACTGAAGCTTTCTTT